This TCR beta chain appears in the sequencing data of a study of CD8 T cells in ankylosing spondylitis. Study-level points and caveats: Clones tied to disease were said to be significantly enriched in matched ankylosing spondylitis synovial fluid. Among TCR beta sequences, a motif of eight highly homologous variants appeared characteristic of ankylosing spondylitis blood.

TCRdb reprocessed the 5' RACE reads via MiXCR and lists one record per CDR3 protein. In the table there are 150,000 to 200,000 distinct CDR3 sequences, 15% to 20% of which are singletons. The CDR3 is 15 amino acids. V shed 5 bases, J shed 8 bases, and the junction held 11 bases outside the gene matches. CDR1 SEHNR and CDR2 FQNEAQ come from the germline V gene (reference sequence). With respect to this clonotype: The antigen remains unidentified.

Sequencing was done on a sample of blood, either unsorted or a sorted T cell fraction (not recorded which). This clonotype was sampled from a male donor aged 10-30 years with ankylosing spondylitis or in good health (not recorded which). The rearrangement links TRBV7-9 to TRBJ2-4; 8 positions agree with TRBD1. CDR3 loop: CASSEGQGFVDIQYF. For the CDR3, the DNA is TGTGCCAGCAGCGAAGGACAGGGTTTTGTCGACATTCAGTACTTC.